Shown below are 32 T cell receptor beta chains from a single sample sequenced in a study of brain T cells in children with intractable seizures. Time point reported: blood from clinic visit 5 months post-surgery; TSC patient then seizure free. The repertoire was sequenced with immunoSEQ multiplex PCR; TCRdb's copy has only in-frame clones and lacks some. This table holds 300,000 to 400,000 clones, more than 85% found once. The sample in question was peripheral blood, obtained about 5 months after surgery. All receptors come from a boy under two years old with tuberous sclerosis and intractable seizures.

The chain has TRBV3-1 (or the pseudogene TRBV3-2) and TRBJ2-1; D unresolved. V lost 0 bases and J lost 4, with 4 bases in between. This CDR3 contains 13 residues. Germline CDR1 is LGHDT and CDR2 is YNNKEL (reference sequence). The CDR3 region is CASSQDEYNEQFF. The CDR3 nucleotides read TGTGCCAGCAGCCAAGATGAGTACAATGAGCAGTTCTTC.

The rearrangement links TRBV6-1 to TRBJ1-2; D remains ambiguous. The germline gives CDR1 MNHNS, CDR2 SASEGT. V was clipped by 2 bases and J by 3 bases, with 10 bases between them. The CDR3 runs to 14 residues. CDR3: CASSELWVHYGYTF. The CDR3 nucleotides are TGTGCCAGCAGTGAACTTTGGGTTCACTATGGCTACACCTTC.

J is TRBJ2-3 and V is TRBV7-3, with 11 bases fitting TRBD2. The length of the CDR3 is 15 residues. With 5 bases clipped from V and 2 bases from J, the junction kept 3 bases outside the gene matches. Germline V gene lookup returns CDR1 SGHTA and CDR2 FQGTGA. CDR3 DNA: TGTGCCAGCAGCAGACTAGCGGGGATCACAGATACGCAGTATTTT. It translates to CASSRLAGITDTQYF.

Concerning this clone: Other DNA variants within this sample encode the same CDR3. The chain couples TRBV3-1 (or the pseudogene TRBV3-2) to TRBJ1-3; a weak D match, TRBD1 (5 bases). CDR3 size: 15 residues. The ends were cut back, 0 bases at V and 2 bases at J, with 8 bases in the middle. Germline V lookup: CDR1 LGHDT, CDR2 YNNKEL (reference sequence). The CDR3 region is CASSQDRGPGNTIYF. The CDR3 DNA is TGTGCCAGCAGCCAAGATAGGGGCCCTGGAAACACCATATATTTT.

The V gene is TRBV7-8, the J gene TRBJ2-7; D uncertain. Germline CDR1 and CDR2: SGHVS and FQNEAQ. This CDR3 is built from 17 residues. The ends were cut back, 5 bases at V and 0 bases at J, with 20 bases in the middle. This CDR3 reads CASSPRFVPAASYEQYF. The CDR3 coding sequence is TGTGCCAGCAGCCCGAGATTTGTCCCCGCCGCCTCCTACGAGCAGTACTTC. Combining the CDR3 with reference TRBV7-8 and TRBJ2-7 gives the whole variable domain GAGVSQSPRYKVAKRGQDVALRCDPISGHVSLFWYQQALGQGPEFLTYFQNEAQLDKSGLPSDRFFAERPEGSVSTLKIQRTQQEDSAVYLCASSPRFVPAASYEQYFGPGTRLTVT.

This chain uses TRBV10-2 with TRBJ1-5; no clear D gene. Germline lookup yields CDR1 WSHSY and CDR2 SAAADI. The CDR3 has 14 residues. CDR3 nucleotide sequence: TGCGCTACGCGACGGGAGTCGGGCAATCAGCCCCAGCATTTT. Its protein product is CATRRESGNQPQHF.

This clone has a single count. This rearrangement joins TRBV10-1 to TRBJ2-3; TRBD2 matches at 7 bases. CDR1 is WNHNN and CDR2 is SYGVQD in the germline V gene (reference sequence). V lost 5 bases and J lost 0; bases outside the gene matches: 14. This CDR3 contains 18 residues. The CDR3 loop reads CASSNSGPFNPSTDTQYF. As DNA, the CDR3 is TGCGCCAGCAGTAATAGCGGGCCTTTCAATCCTAGCACAGATACGCAGTATTTT.

V is TRBV6-1 and J is TRBJ2-7; D remains unclear. V lost 3 bases, J lost 9 bases, and 12 bases lay in between. Per the germline V gene, CDR1 is MNHNS and CDR2 is SASEGT. The CDR3 sequence is 12 residues long. The CDR3 coding sequence is TGTGCCAGCAGTGAGGGCAGTAGGGTGCAGTACTTC. Its protein is CASSEGSRVQYF.

This clone is a singleton in its sample. The rearrangement joins TRBV25-1 to TRBJ2-3; D not certain. The CDR3 totals 17 residues. Trimming cost V 2 bases and J 1 base, with 16 bases left between them. The germline CDR1 and CDR2 sequences are MGHDK and SYGVNS. CDR3 bases: TGTGCCAGCAGTGAAAGGATCTTCGTGGATGGCACAGATACGCAGTATTTT. This encodes CASSERIFVDGTDTQYF.

This chain connects TRBV7-9 to TRBJ2-5; 7 bases agree with TRBD2. Trimming at V came to 3 bases and at J to 4 bases, leaving 11 bases not matched to a gene. Germline V lookup: CDR1 SEHNR, CDR2 FQNEAQ (reference sequence). The CDR3 is 16 residues long. CDR3 amino acids: CASSFSTRGGGETQYF. CDR3 DNA: TGTGCCAGCAGCTTTAGTACCCGCGGGGGAGGAGAGACCCAGTACTTC. Using reference TRBV7-9 and TRBJ2-5 for the parts outside the CDR3, the full variable domain is DTGVSQNPRHKITKRGQNVTFRCDPISEHNRLYWYRQTLGQGPEFLTYFQNEAQLEKSRLLSDRFSAERPKGSFSTLEIQRTEQGDSAMYLCASSFSTRGGGETQYFGPGTRLLVL.

This chain joins TRBV6-2 or TRBV6-3 and TRBJ1-5, with a weak D call TRBD1 (6 bases). The CDR3 is 12 amino acids. Germline V CDR1 and CDR2: MNHEY, SVGEGT. The V gene lost 6 bases and the J gene lost 6 bases, with 9 bases spanning the gap. As DNA, the CDR3 is TGTGCCAGCAGCGAGGGGGTTCAGCCCCAGCATTTT. Protein sequence: CASSEGVQPQHF.

This rearrangement joins TRBV6-5 to TRBJ1-2, with 9 bases aligning to TRBD1. There are 13 residues in the CDR3. The V gene end was trimmed by 6 bases and the J gene end by 6 bases; junction bases not matched to a gene: 5. The germline V gene has CDR1 MNHEY and CDR2 SVGAGI. In DNA form, the CDR3 reads TGTGCCAGCAGCCGGGGGACAGGGAATGGCTACACCTTC. Its translation: CASSRGTGNGYTF.

This chain links TRBV11-2 with TRBJ1-1; D perhaps matches TRBD1 (6 bases). Germline lookup yields CDR1 SGHAT and CDR2 FQNNGV. The CDR3 has 13 residues. Trimming left V 4 bases short and J 4 bases short, with 10 bases between. CDR3 nucleotide sequence: TGTGCCAGCAGCTCCCAACAGGGCACTGAAGCTTTCTTT. Amino acid sequence: CASSSQQGTEAFF.

J is TRBJ2-2 and V is TRBV27, with TRBD1 as a possible D gene (6 bases). V shed 6 bases and J shed 1 base, with 9 bases lying between them. CDR1 and CDR2 from the germline V gene are MNHEY and SMNVEV (reference sequence). This CDR3 region has 14 residues. CDR3 loop: CASSRTVNTGELFF. CDR3 bases: TGTGCCAGCAGCCGGACAGTGAACACCGGGGAGCTGTTTTTT.

This chain joins TRBV9 and TRBJ2-1, with 11 bases that match TRBD2. CDR1 is SGDLS, CDR2 YYNGEE, per germline. This CDR3 is 16 amino acids long. The V and J ends lost 3 bases and 8 bases, in that order; junction bases with no gene match: 10. The CDR3: CASSAYSGRAVDEQFF. The CDR3 nucleotides are TGTGCCAGCAGCGCCTATAGCGGGAGGGCCGTAGATGAGCAGTTCTTC.

The rearrangement links TRBV29-1 to TRBJ2-1; 10 positions match TRBD2. The length of the CDR3 is 15 residues. Germline-derived CDR1 and CDR2 are SQVTM and ANQGSEA. The J segment lost 1 base and the V segment lost 7 bases, leaving 7 bases of the junction unmatched. The CDR3 bases are TGCAGCGCAGGCCCTAGCGGGAGATCCTACAATGAGCAGTTCTTC. Protein sequence: CSAGPSGRSYNEQFF.

This chain uses TRBV2 with TRBJ1-1; tentatively, D is TRBD1 (5 bases). CDR1 and CDR2 from the germline V gene are SNHLY and FYNNEI. V lost 1 base and J 0 bases, leaving 6 bases between the germline ends. This CDR3 is 14 amino acids long. As DNA, the CDR3 is TGTGCCAGCAGTGAAGACAGGTTGAACACTGAAGCTTTCTTT. This gives the protein CASSEDRLNTEAFF.

The chain uses TRBV30 and TRBJ2-7; 7 bases match TRBD1. Germline CDR1 is GTSNPN and CDR2 is SVGIG (reference sequence). This CDR3 spans 14 amino acids. J lost 1 base, V lost 0 bases, and 3 bases had no gene match. The CDR3 nucleotides read TGTGCCTGGAGTGTAGGGGGCACATCCTACGAGCAGTACTTC. Encoded protein: CAWSVGGTSYEQYF.

The chain has TRBV27 and TRBJ2-2; 7 nucleotides align to TRBD1. Trimming at V came to 5 bases and at J to 1 base, leaving 7 bases not matched to a gene. Per the germline V gene, CDR1 is MNHEY and CDR2 is SMNVEV (reference sequence). The CDR3 is made up of 16 amino acids. CDR3 loop: CASSQGTALNTGELFF. The CDR3 nucleotides are TGTGCCAGCAGTCAGGGGACAGCCCTGAACACCGGGGAGCTGTTTTTT.

DNA for the CDR3: TGTGCCAGCAGCTTAAGTGTAGGGGTCGGGAATGAGCAGTTCTTC. It codes for CASSLSVGVGNEQFF. The rearrangement joins TRBV11-2 to TRBJ2-1; a weak D match, TRBD1 (5 bases). Germline assignment: CDR1 SGHAT and CDR2 FQNNGV. This CDR3 is built from 15 residues. The ends were cut back, 2 bases at V and 7 bases at J, with 15 bases in the middle.

This clone appeared once. V gene TRBV6-6 combines with J gene TRBJ1-5, with 10 bases fitting TRBD1. J gave up 2 bases and V 8 bases, and 3 bases lay outside the gene matches. Germline V lookup: CDR1 MNHNY, CDR2 SVGAGI (reference sequence). This CDR3 is 14 amino acids long. The CDR3 loop is CASDRGRGNQPQHF. CDR3 bases: TGTGCCAGCGACAGGGGGCGCGGCAATCAGCCCCAGCATTTT.

This rearrangement joins TRBV27 to TRBJ2-3; 10 bases agree with TRBD2. Germline lookup yields CDR1 MNHEY and CDR2 SMNVEV (reference sequence). The CDR3 is 14 residues long. V shed 6 bases, J shed 2 bases, and the junction held 2 bases outside the gene matches. The CDR3 protein is CASRLAGTTDTQYF. CDR3 sequence (DNA): TGTGCCAGCAGACTAGCGGGGACCACAGATACGCAGTATTTT.

The chain employs TRBV11-2 and TRBJ2-7, with D tentatively TRBD2 (5 bases). Trimming stripped 5 bases from V and 4 bases from J, with 9 bases between. Germline CDR1 and CDR2: SGHAT and FQNNGV. The CDR3 length is 12 residues. The CDR3 loop is CASSGGLYEQYF. The DNA of the CDR3 is TGTGCCAGCAGCGGAGGTTTGTACGAGCAGTACTTC.

The chain carries TRBV30 and TRBJ1-1; D not certain. The CDR3 has 12 amino acids. V gave up 1 base and J gave up 6 bases, with 9 bases separating them. Germline V CDR1 and CDR2: GTSNPN, SVGIG (reference sequence). The CDR3 coding sequence is TGTGCCTGGAGTGATGAGGTGGCTGAAGCTTTCTTT. This gives the protein CAWSDEVAEAFF.

V and J are TRBV27 and TRBJ1-2, with a tentative D call TRBD1 (5 bases). Trimming shortened V by 6 bases and J by 5 bases, and 19 bases separated the two germline ends. The CDR3 has 15 residues. Germline values: CDR1 MNHEY, CDR2 SMNVEV (reference sequence). CDR3 bases: TGTGCCAGCAGCCCCTCCCCAGGGACGTCGTATGGCTACACCTTC. Protein product: CASSPSPGTSYGYTF.

This chain joins TRBV15 and TRBJ2-1, with 7 nucleotides matching TRBD2. This CDR3 has 13 amino acids. CDR1 and CDR2 from the germline V gene are LNHNV and YYDKDF (reference sequence). Losses at the gene ends were 4 bases for V and 7 bases for J; bases not matched to a gene: 4. Here the CDR3 reads CATSTLGGNEQFF. For the CDR3, the DNA is TGTGCCACCAGCACCCTGGGGGGGAATGAGCAGTTCTTC.

This rearrangement joins TRBV19 to TRBJ1-6; 9 bases map to TRBD1. The J segment lost 9 bases and the V segment lost 7 bases, leaving 7 bases of the junction unmatched. This CDR3 region has 14 residues. CDR1 LNHDA and CDR2 SQIVND come from the germline V gene (reference sequence). CDR3 in amino acids: CASKTGGRGSPLHF. CDR3 DNA: TGTGCCAGTAAGACAGGGGGTCGGGGTTCACCCCTCCACTTT. Variable domain in full (rest from reference TRBV19 and TRBJ1-6): DGGITQSPKYLFRKEGQNVTLSCEQNLNHDAMYWYRQDPGQGLRLIYYSQIVNDFQKGDIAEGYSVSREKKESFPLTVTSAQKNPTAFYLCASKTGGRGSPLHFGNGTRLTVT.

The rearrangement uses TRBV5-1 and TRBJ2-5; 11 nucleotides agree with TRBD2. V was clipped by 4 bases and J by 3 bases; unmatched bases: 8. Germline assignment: CDR1 SGHRS and CDR2 YFSETQ. There are 16 residues in the CDR3. The CDR3 loop is CASSRTPGLAEETQYF. The CDR3 DNA reads as TGCGCCAGCAGCCGAACCCCGGGACTAGCGGAAGAGACCCAGTACTTC.

The rearrangement uses TRBV6-5 and TRBJ2-2; D gene uncertain. The CDR3 is 15 residues long. Germline loops: CDR1 MNHEY, CDR2 SVGAGI. The ends were cut back, 6 bases at V and 0 bases at J, with 11 bases in the middle. CDR3 region: CASSLSDPNTGELFF. In DNA form, the CDR3 reads TGTGCCAGCAGCTTAAGCGACCCGAACACCGGGGAGCTGTTTTTT.

In this sample, this clone turned up a few times. V and J are TRBV19 and TRBJ1-5; perhaps TRBD1 as D (5 bases). CDR3 length: 14 residues. Looked up from germline, CDR1 is LNHDA and CDR2 is SQIVND (reference sequence). Trimming shortened V by 5 bases and J by 6 bases, and 14 bases separated the two germline ends. CDR3 protein: CASSSGWQGQPQHF. The CDR3 DNA sequence: TGTGCCAGTAGTTCAGGCTGGCAGGGTCAGCCCCAGCATTTT.

This clone showed up just once. The chain employs TRBV27 and TRBJ2-2; 7 bases match TRBD1. V gave up 0 bases and J gave up 5 bases; unmatched junction bases: 3. This CDR3 has 15 residues. The germline CDR1 and CDR2 sequences are MNHEY and SMNVEV (reference sequence). The CDR3 is CASSLSPGGTGELFF. CDR3 DNA sequence: TGTGCCAGCAGTTTATCGCCAGGGGGAACCGGGGAGCTGTTTTTT.

The sample holds a few counts of this clone. The V and J genes are TRBV6-5 and TRBJ2-7, with D perhaps given as TRBD1 or TRBD2 (5 bases each). CDR1 and CDR2 (germline): MNHEY, SVGAGI. The CDR3 loop spans 12 amino acids. V lost 6 bases to trimming and J lost 6 bases, with 12 bases between them. CDR3 loop: CASRSTGLEQYF. CDR3 in DNA: TGTGCCAGCAGGTCAACAGGACTCGAGCAGTACTTC.